Reported below is one TCR beta chain. This entry belongs to a study of T cell repertoires in ileal Crohn's disease. Turning to the study itself: Operated complications were stricturing disease (roughly 60%) and penetrating disease (around 40%).

Time point defined: inflamed ileum from the surgical specimen. Patients were adults with ileal or ileocolonic Crohn's disease needing resection. TCRdb's copy holds only in-frame clones and misses some; the assay was immunoSEQ multiplex PCR. The table lists about 16,000 clones, more than 85% of them singletons. With 0 bases removed from V and 1 base from J, the gap between germline ends came to 9 bases. CDR3 length: 14 amino acids. Looked up from germline, CDR1 is GTSNPN and CDR2 is SVGIG (reference sequence). Input material: ileal tissue. The TCR sequence derives from an adult with Crohn's disease. The rearrangement joins TRBV30 to TRBJ1-1, with no clear D. CDR3 DNA sequence: TGTGCCTGGAGTGTAGGTCCCACGAACACTGAAGCTTTCTTT. Its translation: CAWSVGPTNTEAFF.